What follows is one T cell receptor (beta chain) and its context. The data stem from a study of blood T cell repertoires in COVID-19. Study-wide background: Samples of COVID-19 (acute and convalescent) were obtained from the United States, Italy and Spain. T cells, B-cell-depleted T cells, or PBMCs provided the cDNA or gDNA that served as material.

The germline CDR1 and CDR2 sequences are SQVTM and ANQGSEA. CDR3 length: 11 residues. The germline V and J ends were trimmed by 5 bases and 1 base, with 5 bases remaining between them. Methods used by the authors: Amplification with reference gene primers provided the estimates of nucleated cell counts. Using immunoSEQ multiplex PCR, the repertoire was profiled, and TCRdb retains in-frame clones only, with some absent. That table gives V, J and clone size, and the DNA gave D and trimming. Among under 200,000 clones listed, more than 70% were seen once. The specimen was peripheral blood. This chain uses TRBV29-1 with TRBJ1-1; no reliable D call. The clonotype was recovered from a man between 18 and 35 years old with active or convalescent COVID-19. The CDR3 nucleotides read TGCAGCGTTTCAGAGAACACTGAAGCTTTCTTT. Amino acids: CSVSENTEAFF.